Listed below are T cell receptor beta chains from one sample, sequenced in a study of cytomegalovirus exposure and HLA in healthy donors. The repertoire was sequenced with immunoSEQ multiplex PCR; TCRdb's copy has only in-frame clones and lacks some. Of 100,000 to 150,000 clones listed, roughly 86% are singletons. Sequencing used PBMCs. The source of these receptors is a man younger than 35 in good health and CMV-seronegative. The CDR3 runs from the conserved cysteine through the conserved F or W. A D gene is named only where the DNA matches it firmly. Clone size is shown for a subset of rows, as once, few, many or a class of expanded clone.

D,size,J,V,DNA,CDR3
NA,medium-sized,TRBJ1-2,TRBV4-1,TGCGCCAGCAGCCAAGCTCTGTGGCATGGCTACACCTTC,CASSQALWHGYTF
NA,NA,TRBJ1-1,TRBV5-4,TGTGCCAGCAGCTTAGCGGGGTTGTACACTGAAGCTTTCTTT,CASSLAGLYTEAFF
TRBD2,NA,TRBJ2-1,TRBV27,TGTGCCAGCAGTTCAACTAGCGGGAGACCACCCTACAATGAGCAGTTCTTC,CASSSTSGRPPYNEQFF
NA,once,TRBJ1-2,TRBV6-6,TGTGCCAGCACTCCGGACAGCGGGGGCTATGGCTACACCTTC,CASTPDSGGYGYTF
TRBD1,NA,TRBJ1-2,TRBV11-2,TGTGCCAGCAGCCGGGACAGCTATGGCTACACCTTC,CASSRDSYGYTF
TRBD1,NA,TRBJ2-5,TRBV30,TGTGCCTGGCACAGGGGTGGAGAGACCCAGTACTTC,CAWHRGGETQYF
TRBD1,NA,TRBJ2-3,TRBV5-4,TGTGCCAGCAGCTCGCTCCGGGACAGGGGGCCAGATACGCAGTATTTT,CASSSLRDRGPDTQYF
NA,NA,TRBJ1-1,TRBV30,TGTGCCTGGAGAAACAGGGTTACTGAAGCTTTCTTT,CAWRNRVTEAFF
TRBD1,NA,TRBJ2-6,TRBV5-4,TGTGCCAGCAGCTTGGTTACAGGGGGCGCGGGGTTTGGGGCCAACGTCCTGACTTTC,CASSLVTGGAGFGANVLTF
TRBD2,NA,TRBJ2-7,TRBV5-4,TGTGCCAGCAGCTTTTTAGCGGGGGGCGTTTACGAGCAGTACTTC,CASSFLAGGVYEQYF
TRBD2,once,TRBJ2-1,TRBV27,TGTGCCAGCAGTCCAAGAGGACTAGCCGATACCTACAATGAGCAGTTCTTC,CASSPRGLADTYNEQFF
TRBD1,NA,TRBJ2-7,TRBV30,TGTGCCTGGAGTGTACTCGGACAGGACCCCAAAAATGAGTACGAGCAGTACTTC,CAWSVLGQDPKNEYEQYF
NA,NA,TRBJ2-7,TRBV15,TGTGCCACCAGCAGAGATCAGGAGGTCTACGAGCAGTACTTC,CATSRDQEVYEQYF
TRBD1,NA,TRBJ2-1,TRBV6-5,TGTGCCAGCAGCGCCCCGGGACAGCGTTACAATGAGCAGTTCTTC,CASSAPGQRYNEQFF
TRBD2,NA,TRBJ2-3,TRBV19,TGTGCCAGTAGTATAACTAGCGGGAGTGATACGCAGTATTTT,CASSITSGSDTQYF
NA,NA,TRBJ1-3,TRBV6-1,TGTGCCAGCAGGTTCGGGGAGAACTCTGGAAACACCATATATTTT,CASRFGENSGNTIYF
NA,NA,TRBJ1-1,TRBV15,TGTGCCACCAGCAGAGACAGGGCGAACACTGAAGCTTTCTTT,CATSRDRANTEAFF
NA,NA,TRBJ1-4,TRBV30,TGTGCCTGGAGTCCTGGGAGTGAACATAATGAAAAACTGTTTTTT,CAWSPGSEHNEKLFF
NA,few,TRBJ2-7,TRBV5-1,TGCGCCAGCAGCATACTGACGGGCTCCTACGAGCAGTACTTC,CASSILTGSYEQYF
TRBD1,NA,TRBJ1-2,TRBV6-5,TGTGCCAGCAGTTACAGCCAGGGGGGTAACTATGGCTACACCTTC,CASSYSQGGNYGYTF
TRBD2,NA,TRBJ2-1,TRBV5-1,TGCGCCAGCAGCTTGGTTGCGGGACTAGCGGGGAATGAGCAGTTCTTC,CASSLVAGLAGNEQFF
TRBD2,few,TRBJ2-5,TRBV29-1,TGCAGCGTCGTAGCGGGGGAAGAGACCCAGTACTTC,CSVVAGEETQYF
TRBD2,NA,TRBJ2-1,TRBV30,TGTGCCTCGTCAAGGACTAGCGATCCCTACAATGAGCAGTTCTTC,CASSRTSDPYNEQFF
NA,NA,TRBJ2-2,TRBV21-1,TGTGCCAGCAGCAGACAGGGGGCCGGGGAGCTGTTTTTT,CASSRQGAGELFF
TRBD2,NA,TRBJ2-3,TRBV11-3,TGTGCCAGCAGCTTAGGGGCGGTCAGCGGGAGGGCCACAGATACGCAGTATTTT,CASSLGAVSGRATDTQYF
NA,NA,TRBJ1-5,TRBV11-2,TGTGCCAGCAGCCCCGGGACACTAAAGGGTCAGCCCCAGCATTTT,CASSPGTLKGQPQHF
TRBD2,NA,TRBJ2-7,TRBV13,TGTGCCAGCAGCGCTAGCGGGGCCTCCTACGAGCAGTACTTC,CASSASGASYEQYF
TRBD1,NA,TRBJ1-2,TRBV2,TGTGCCAGCAGCAGACAGGGAAACTATGGCTACACCTTC,CASSRQGNYGYTF
TRBD2,NA,TRBJ2-3,TRBV7-2,TGTGCCAGCAGCCCTCATAAGGCGGGAGCTACAGATACGCAGTATTTT,CASSPHKAGATDTQYF
TRBD1,once,TRBJ1-2,TRBV5-6,TGTGCCAGCAGCTTGGCCGACAGGGATGGCTACACCTTC,CASSLADRDGYTF
TRBD1,NA,TRBJ1-1,TRBV5-4,TGTGCCAGCAGCCCAGTCCCAGGGGGAAGAACTGAAGCTTTCTTT,CASSPVPGGRTEAFF
TRBD2,NA,TRBJ2-7,TRBV10-1,TGCGCCAGCAGTGAGTCACGGGCTAGCGGGAGGTTCGAGCAGTACTTC,CASSESRASGRFEQYF
TRBD2,NA,TRBJ2-7,TRBV15,TGTGCCACCAGCAGGATTACTAGCGGGGGGGTTCGGCAGTACTTC,CATSRITSGGVRQYF
TRBD2,NA,TRBJ2-7,TRBV7-2,TGTGCCAGCAGCACGGGGACTAGCGGCTACGAGCAGTACTTC,CASSTGTSGYEQYF
NA,NA,TRBJ1-1,TRBV5-1,TGCGCCAGCAGGATTGAGTCAAACACTGAAGCTTTCTTT,CASRIESNTEAFF
TRBD1,medium-sized,TRBJ2-1,TRBV5-6,TGTGCCAGCAGCTTGGCTCGTCGGACAGGGGTTTACAATGAGCAGTTCTTC,CASSLARRTGVYNEQFF
NA,NA,TRBJ2-3,TRBV5-5,TGTGCCAGCAGCTTGGGGGGCAGCACAGATACGCAGTATTTT,CASSLGGSTDTQYF
TRBD2,NA,TRBJ2-7,TRBV6-6,TGTGCCAGCAGTTCGCTAGCTAGCGGGAGATACGAGCAGTACTTC,CASSSLASGRYEQYF
NA,NA,TRBJ1-4,TRBV30,TGTGCCTGGAGAAAGCTTGAGGGTGAAAAACTGTTTTTT,CAWRKLEGEKLFF